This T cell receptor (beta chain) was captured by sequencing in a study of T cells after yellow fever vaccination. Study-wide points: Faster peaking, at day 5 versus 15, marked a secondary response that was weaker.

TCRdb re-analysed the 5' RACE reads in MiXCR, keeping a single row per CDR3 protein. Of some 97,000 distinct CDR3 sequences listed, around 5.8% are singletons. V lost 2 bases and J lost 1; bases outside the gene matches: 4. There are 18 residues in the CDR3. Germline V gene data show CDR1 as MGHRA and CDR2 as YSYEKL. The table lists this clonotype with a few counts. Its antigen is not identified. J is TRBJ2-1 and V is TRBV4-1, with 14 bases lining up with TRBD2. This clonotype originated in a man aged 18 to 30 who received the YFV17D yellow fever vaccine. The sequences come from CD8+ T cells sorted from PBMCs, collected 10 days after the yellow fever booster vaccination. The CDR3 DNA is TGCGCCAGCAGCCAACCCGGGACTAGCGGGGGATCCTACAATGAGCAGTTCTTC. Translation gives CASSQPGTSGGSYNEQFF.